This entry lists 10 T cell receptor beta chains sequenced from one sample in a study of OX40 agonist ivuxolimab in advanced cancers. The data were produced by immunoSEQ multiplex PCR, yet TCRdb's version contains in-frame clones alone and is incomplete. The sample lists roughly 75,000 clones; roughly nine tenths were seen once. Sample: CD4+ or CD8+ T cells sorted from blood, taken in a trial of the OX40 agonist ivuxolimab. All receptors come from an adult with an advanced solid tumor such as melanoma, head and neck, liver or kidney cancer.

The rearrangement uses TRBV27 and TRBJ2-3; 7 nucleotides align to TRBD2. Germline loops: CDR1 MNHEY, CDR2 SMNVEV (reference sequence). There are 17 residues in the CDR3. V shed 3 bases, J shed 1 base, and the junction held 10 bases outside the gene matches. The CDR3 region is CASSFTTGGFGTDTQYF. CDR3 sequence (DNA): TGTGCCAGCAGTTTCACAACGGGAGGCTTTGGCACAGATACGCAGTATTTT.

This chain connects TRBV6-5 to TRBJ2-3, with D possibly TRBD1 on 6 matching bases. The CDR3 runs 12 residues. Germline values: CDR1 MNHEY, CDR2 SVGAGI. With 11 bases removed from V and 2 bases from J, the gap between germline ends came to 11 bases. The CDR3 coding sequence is TGTGCCGCGGACAGCTCCACAGATACGCAGTATTTT. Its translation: CAADSSTDTQYF.

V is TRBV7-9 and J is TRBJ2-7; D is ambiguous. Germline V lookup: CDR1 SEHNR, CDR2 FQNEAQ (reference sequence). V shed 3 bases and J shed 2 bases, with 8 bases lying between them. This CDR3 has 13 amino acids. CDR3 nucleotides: TGTGCCAGCAGCTTGGGCAGCACCTACGAGCAGTACTTC. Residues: CASSLGSTYEQYF.

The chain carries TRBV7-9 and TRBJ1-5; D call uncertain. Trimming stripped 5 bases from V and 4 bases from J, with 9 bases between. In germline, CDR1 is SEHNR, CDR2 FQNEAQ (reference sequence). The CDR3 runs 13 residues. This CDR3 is CASSPASNQPQHF. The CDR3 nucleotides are TGTGCCAGCAGCCCAGCCAGTAATCAGCCCCAGCATTTT.

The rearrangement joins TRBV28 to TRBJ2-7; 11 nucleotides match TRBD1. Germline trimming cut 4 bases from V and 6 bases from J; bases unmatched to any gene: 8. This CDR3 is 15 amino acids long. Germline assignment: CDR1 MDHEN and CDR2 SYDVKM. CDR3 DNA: TGTGCCAGCAGTTACCAAGGACAGGGGGCGGTCGAGCAGTACTTC. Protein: CASSYQGQGAVEQYF. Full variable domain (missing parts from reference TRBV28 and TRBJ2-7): DVKVTQSSRYLVKRTGEKVFLECVQDMDHENMFWYRQDPGLGLRLIYFSYDVKMKEKGDIPEGYSVSREKKERFSLILESASTNQTSMYLCASSYQGQGAVEQYFGPGTRLTVT.

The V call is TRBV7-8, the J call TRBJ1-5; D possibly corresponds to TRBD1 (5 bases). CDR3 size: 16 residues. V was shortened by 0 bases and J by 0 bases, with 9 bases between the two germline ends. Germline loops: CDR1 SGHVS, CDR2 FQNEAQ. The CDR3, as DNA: TGTGCCAGCAGCTTAGCAGAGGGGTATAGCAATCAGCCCCAGCATTTT. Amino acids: CASSLAEGYSNQPQHF.

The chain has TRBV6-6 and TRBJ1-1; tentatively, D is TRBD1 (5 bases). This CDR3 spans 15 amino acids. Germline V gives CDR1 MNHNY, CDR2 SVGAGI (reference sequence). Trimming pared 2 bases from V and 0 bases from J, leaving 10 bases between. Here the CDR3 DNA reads TGTGCCAGCAGTTACGTTGAGGACATGAACACTGAAGCTTTCTTT. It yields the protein CASSYVEDMNTEAFF.

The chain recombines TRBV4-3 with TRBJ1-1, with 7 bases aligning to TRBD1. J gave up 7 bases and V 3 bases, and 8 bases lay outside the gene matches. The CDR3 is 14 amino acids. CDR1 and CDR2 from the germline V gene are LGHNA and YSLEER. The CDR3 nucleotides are TGCGCCAGCAGCCACCCGGGACAGACTTTTGAAGCTTTCTTT. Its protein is CASSHPGQTFEAFF.

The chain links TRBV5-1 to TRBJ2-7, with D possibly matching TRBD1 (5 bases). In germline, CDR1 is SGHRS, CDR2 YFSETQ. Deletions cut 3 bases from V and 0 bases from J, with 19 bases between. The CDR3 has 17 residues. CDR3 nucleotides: TGCGCCAGCAGCTCATCTGTGGGGCAGGCCGTCTCCTACGAGCAGTACTTC. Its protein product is CASSSSVGQAVSYEQYF.

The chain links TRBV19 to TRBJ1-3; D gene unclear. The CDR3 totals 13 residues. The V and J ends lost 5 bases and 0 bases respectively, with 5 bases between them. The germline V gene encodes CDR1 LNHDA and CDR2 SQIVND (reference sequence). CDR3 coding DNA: TGTGCCAGTAGTGAGGACTCTGGAAACACCATATATTTT. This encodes CASSEDSGNTIYF.